This paragraph reports one TCR beta chain. Between the trimmed V and J ends, which lost 3 bases and 5 bases, there was a span of 10 bases. Looked up from germline, CDR1 is SGHAT and CDR2 is FQDESV (reference sequence). The CDR3 has 13 amino acids. Measured with immunoSEQ multiplex PCR; TCRdb has only the in-frame clones, and not every one. The sample includes 64,000 or so clones, about 90% of them seen just once. This record comes from a study of T cell changes during pregnancy in multiple sclerosis. The J gene is TRBJ1-2, the V gene TRBV11-1; D is possibly TRBD1 (5 bases). This specimen consisted of peripheral blood, obtained in the first trimester of pregnancy. The source is a female donor with multiple sclerosis, enrolled in a pregnancy study. CDR3 nucleotide sequence: TGTGCCAGCAGCTTCTTGGGGGGATATGGCTACACCTTC. It translates to CASSFLGGYGYTF.